The 20 T cell receptor beta chains below all came from one sample that was sequenced in a study of human T cells and chemical hapten exposure. The time point: pre-sensitization, week 0. Treatment noted: therapeutic diphenylcyclopropenone sensitization with weekly scalp DPC. TCRdb used MiXCR to reprocess the RACE reads, holding one entry per CDR3 protein. This repertoire shows roughly 380,000 distinct CDR3 sequences, 5% to 6.5% found once; its top ten account for 2.6%. Sequencing used whole blood, obtained in connection with sensitization to the hapten diphenylcyclopropenone (DPC). The receptors here all came from a woman in her fifties or sixties with alopecia areata. Some clones in this sample may be carry-over from other donors' samples.

The V gene is TRBV6-1, the J gene TRBJ1-1, with 10 bases fitting TRBD1. CDR3 length: 14 amino acids. V dropped 0 bases and J dropped 7; count of bases not matched to a gene: 2. Germline loops: CDR1 MNHNS, CDR2 SASEGT. The CDR3 spells CASSEARDRGEAFF. CDR3 in DNA: TGTGCCAGCAGTGAAGCCAGGGACAGGGGTGAAGCTTTCTTT.

This clonotype was recorded many times. The V gene is TRBV5-1, the J gene TRBJ2-1, with 8 nucleotides matching TRBD1. Germline lookup yields CDR1 SGHRS and CDR2 YFSETQ. J lost 2 bases, V lost 0 bases, and 4 bases had no gene match. CDR3 length equals 16 residues. This CDR3 is CASSLGQGKAYNEQFF. CDR3 DNA sequence: TGCGCCAGCAGCTTGGGACAGGGGAAGGCCTACAATGAGCAGTTCTTC.

The gene calls are TRBV12-3 or TRBV12-4 and TRBJ2-7; the match to TRBD1 covers 11 bases. V shed 6 bases and J 7 bases; nucleotides not matched to a gene: 17. CDR3 length: 17 amino acids. CDR3 loop: CASSPSAGQGGLWEQYF. CDR3 in DNA: TGTGCCAGCAGCCCTAGTGCGGGACAGGGGGGTTTGTGGGAGCAGTACTTC.

This clonotype has at least ten counts. The chain combines TRBV12-3 or TRBV12-4 with TRBJ1-1; no clear D. Trimming took 5 bases from V and 5 from J, leaving 6 bases between them. This CDR3 has 11 amino acids. The CDR3 sequence: CASSMATEAFF. The CDR3 DNA follows: TGTGCCAGCAGTATGGCTACTGAAGCTTTCTTT.

This clonotype was found many times. The rearrangement links TRBV6-6 to TRBJ1-1; D unresolved. Germline CDR1 and CDR2: MNHNY and SVGAGI (reference sequence). V gave up 11 bases and J gave up 1 base, with 14 bases separating them. The CDR3 has 13 amino acids. The CDR3 DNA sequence: TGTGCCGGAGAGACCACGGCGAACACTGAAGCTTTCTTT. Protein product: CAGETTANTEAFF.

V gene TRBV20-1 combines with J gene TRBJ1-1; D might be TRBD1 (5 bases). Looked up from germline, CDR1 is DFQATT and CDR2 is SNEGSKA (reference sequence). The germline V and J ends were trimmed by 6 bases and 6 bases, with 17 bases remaining between them. The CDR3 contains 13 residues. In DNA form, the CDR3 reads TGCAGTGCATCGGACTCTCTGGGACCTGAAGCTTTCTTT. Its translation is CSASDSLGPEAFF.

The chain links TRBV20-1 to TRBJ1-1; no clear D. The V end was cut by 6 bases, the J end by 2 bases, with 10 bases between. Germline V gives CDR1 DFQATT, CDR2 SNEGSKA (reference sequence). The CDR3 sequence is 12 residues long. Here the CDR3 reads CSAPSLNTEAFF. The CDR3, as DNA: TGCAGTGCGCCCTCTTTAAACACTGAAGCTTTCTTT.

This clonotype was detected ten times or more. The genes are TRBV4-2 and TRBJ2-3; 9 nucleotides line up with TRBD2. The germline V gene has CDR1 LGHNA and CDR2 YNFKEQ. J lost 5 bases, V lost 0 bases, and 3 bases had no gene match. The CDR3 covers 15 residues. The CDR3 reads CASSQDGSGGDTQYF. CDR3 sequence (DNA): TGTGCCAGCAGCCAAGATGGTAGCGGGGGAGATACGCAGTATTTT.

This clonotype was recorded at least ten times. The rearrangement joins TRBV5-6 to TRBJ2-1; a weak D match, TRBD1 (6 bases). The CDR3 loop spans 15 amino acids. V dropped 4 bases and J dropped 1 base, with 12 bases sitting between them. Per the germline V gene, CDR1 is SGHDT and CDR2 is YYEEEE. CDR3 DNA: TGTGCCAGCAGCCAGGGACACTCATCCTACAATGAGCAGTTCTTC. This codes for CASSQGHSSYNEQFF.

J is TRBJ1-2 and V is TRBV6-5; possibly TRBD1 for D (6 bases). The CDR3 runs to 13 residues. Trimming took off 6 bases at V and 2 bases at J, with 10 bases between the two ends. Germline V gene sequence: CDR1 MNHEY, CDR2 SVGAGI. The CDR3 protein is CASRQGMNYGYTF. CDR3 nucleotides: TGTGCCAGCAGACAGGGTATGAACTATGGCTACACCTTC.

CDR3 coding DNA: TGCAGTGCTAGGCAGGGGTATAACTATGGCTACACCTTC. Amino acids: CSARQGYNYGYTF. The V gene is TRBV20-1, the J gene TRBJ1-2, with D perhaps matching TRBD1 (6 bases). This CDR3 has 13 amino acids. The ends were cut back, 3 bases at V and 1 base at J, with 9 bases in the middle. Germline CDR1 reads DFQATT; CDR2 reads SNEGSKA (reference sequence).

This clonotype has a handful of counts. This chain uses TRBV7-6 with TRBJ2-2; no clear D gene. V was pared by 0 bases and J by 4 bases, with 6 bases between. The germline CDR1 and CDR2 sequences are SGHVS and FNYEAQ. The CDR3 sequence is 14 residues long. CDR3 DNA sequence: TGTGCCAGCAGCTTAGCGTTCGCCACCGGGGAGCTGTTTTTT. Its protein is CASSLAFATGELFF.

This rearrangement joins TRBV28 to TRBJ1-5; D uncertain. This CDR3 comprises 14 residues. Trimming left V 2 bases short and J 10 bases short, with 15 bases between. Germline V gene data show CDR1 as MDHEN and CDR2 as SYDVKM. The chain's CDR3 is CASSLVTALGPQHF. The CDR3 DNA reads as TGTGCCAGCAGTTTAGTTACGGCTCTTGGACCCCAGCATTTT. Filled out from reference TRBV28 and TRBJ1-5, the complete variable domain reads DVKVTQSSRYLVKRTGEKVFLECVQDMDHENMFWYRQDPGLGLRLIYFSYDVKMKEKGDIPEGYSVSREKKERFSLILESASTNQTSMYLCASSLVTALGPQHFGDGTRLSIL.

In its sample, this clonotype was seen a few times. The chain carries TRBV20-1 and TRBJ2-7, with D tentatively TRBD1 (6 bases). Germline CDR1 is DFQATT and CDR2 is SNEGSKA (reference sequence). CDR3 length equals 13 residues. The CDR3 here is CCSLDSGVGEQYF. CDR3 bases: TGCTGTTCCCTAGATTCAGGGGTGGGCGAGCAGTACTTC.

This clonotype was detected only a few times. This sequence joins TRBV15 and TRBJ1-1; 9 bases line up with TRBD1. Germline CDR1 and CDR2: LNHNV and YYDKDF (reference sequence). The CDR3 is 14 amino acids. The J segment lost 5 bases and the V segment lost 3 bases, leaving 4 bases of the junction unmatched. The CDR3 region is CATSSTGGKTEAFF. In nucleotides, the CDR3 is TGTGCCACCAGCAGTACAGGGGGCAAGACTGAAGCTTTCTTT.

This clonotype was observed a few times. V gene TRBV6-5 combines with J gene TRBJ1-3, with 11 bases lining up with TRBD1. The CDR3 covers 15 residues. Germline V CDR1 and CDR2: MNHEY, SVGAGI. The V gene end was trimmed by 7 bases and the J gene end by 4 bases; junction bases not matched to a gene: 6. The CDR3 here is CASTEDRGPGNTIYF. The CDR3 DNA follows: TGTGCCAGCACCGAGGACAGGGGGCCCGGAAACACCATATATTTT.

The chain recombines TRBV5-1 with TRBJ2-3, with D possibly matching TRBD2 (6 bases). CDR3 length: 17 amino acids. Germline V gene sequence: CDR1 SGHRS, CDR2 YFSETQ. V was trimmed by 2 bases and J by 4 bases, leaving 20 bases between them. CDR3 nucleotide sequence: TGCGCCAGCAGCTTATCCAGGCGGGGCGCCCCCCCAGATACGCAGTATTTT. Its translation is CASSLSRRGAPPDTQYF.

J is TRBJ2-1 and V is TRBV18; 10 bases match TRBD1. The V segment lost 3 bases and the J segment 7 bases; nucleotides outside the gene matches: 6. Germline values: CDR1 KGHSH, CDR2 LQKENI. The CDR3 is 15 amino acids. The CDR3 loop reads CASSPKDRGVNEQFF. CDR3 nucleotides: TGTGCCAGCTCACCGAAGGACAGGGGGGTGAATGAGCAGTTCTTC.

This clonotype was recorded at least ten times. The chain is built from TRBV28 and TRBJ2-4; 9 bases line up with TRBD2. Trimming removed 6 bases from V and 2 bases from J; junction bases left unmatched: 11. The CDR3 consists of 17 residues. Germline V gives CDR1 MDHEN, CDR2 SYDVKM. CDR3 sequence reads: CASRFLAGLGPKNIQYF. DNA for the CDR3: TGTGCCAGCAGATTTCTAGCGGGGCTTGGGCCCAAAAACATTCAGTACTTC.

The gene calls are TRBV3-1 and TRBJ1-1, with a possible D match to TRBD1 (5 bases). The V and J ends lost 1 base and 11 bases respectively, with 14 bases between them. From germline, CDR1 is LGHDT and CDR2 YNNKEL (reference sequence). CDR3 length: 13 amino acids. The CDR3, as DNA: TGTGCCAGCAGCCAAGTAGCGGCGAAGGGGGCTTTCTTT. Residues: CASSQVAAKGAFF.